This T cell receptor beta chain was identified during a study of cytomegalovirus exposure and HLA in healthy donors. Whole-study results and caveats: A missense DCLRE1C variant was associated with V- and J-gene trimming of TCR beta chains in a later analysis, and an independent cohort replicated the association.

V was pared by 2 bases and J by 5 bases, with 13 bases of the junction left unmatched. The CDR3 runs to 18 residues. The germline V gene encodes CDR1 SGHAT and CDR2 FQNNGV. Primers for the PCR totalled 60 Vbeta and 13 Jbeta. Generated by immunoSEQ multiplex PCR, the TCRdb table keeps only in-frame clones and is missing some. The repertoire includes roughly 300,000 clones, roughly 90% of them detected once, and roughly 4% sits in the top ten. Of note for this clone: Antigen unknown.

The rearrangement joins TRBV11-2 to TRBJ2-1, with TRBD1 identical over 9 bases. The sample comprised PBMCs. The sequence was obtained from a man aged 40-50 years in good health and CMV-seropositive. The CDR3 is CASSLWAFGDRAHNEQFF. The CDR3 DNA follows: TGTGCCAGCAGCTTATGGGCCTTCGGGGACAGGGCCCACAATGAGCAGTTCTTC.